Sequencing of this T cell receptor (beta chain) was carried out in a study of T cell repertoires in cytomegalovirus infection. Study-level information: Public TCR beta signatures provided an indication of both CMV infection and a matching HLA type.

The CDR3 length is 14 residues. The V gene lost 5 bases and the J gene lost 4 bases, with 14 bases spanning the gap. A single record per CDR3 protein comes from TCRdb applying MiXCR to the reads. This sample has around 300,000 distinct CDR3 sequences, with 25% found just once. Concerning this clonotype: Its antigen is unidentified.

This chain links TRBV12-3 or TRBV12-4 with TRBJ1-2, with D unclear. The receptor was derived from a human donor in good health (CMV status not recorded). Some clones in this sample may be carry-over from other donors' samples. The sequencing used cultured PBMCs, collected from culture after CMV antigen stimulation. The CDR3 nucleotides are TGTGCCAGCAGTCCCGTCCCAGGAGGCTATGGCTACACCTTC. This encodes CASSPVPGGYGYTF.